This TCR beta chain was captured in a study of blood T cell repertoires in COVID-19. Looking at the study overall: Collection of acute and convalescent COVID-19 samples took place in the United States, Italy and Spain. Sample material is recorded as cDNA or gDNA derived from T cells, B-cell-depleted T cells, or PBMCs.

Original processing notes: Researchers report that nucleated cell counts were estimated from reference gene primer amplification. The repertoire was sequenced with immunoSEQ multiplex PCR; TCRdb's copy has only in-frame clones and lacks some. Clone size and V and J calls were adopted from that table, with D and trimming inferred from the DNA. This sample has roughly 100,000 clones, with around 80% found just once. The source is a human donor in a cohort sampled during active COVID-19. Source material: peripheral blood.

Here the CDR3 reads CASGQQGADFTSKGQYF. CDR3 nucleotides: TGTGCCAGCGGTCAACAGGGGGCGGACTTTACCTCTAAAGGGCAGTACTTC. This sequence joins TRBV28 and TRBJ2-7, with 9 nucleotides matching TRBD1. Losses at the gene ends were 8 bases for V and 9 bases for J; bases not matched to a gene: 23. Germline loops: CDR1 MDHEN, CDR2 SYDVKM. This CDR3 contains 17 residues.